The 20 T cell receptor beta chains given below trace back to one sample, sequenced in a study of response to subunit inactivated influenza vaccine. Each CDR3 protein gets one entry after TCRdb re-called the RT-PCR reads with MiXCR. The data contain roughly 500,000 distinct CDR3 sequences, around 25% of them singletons. The same sample was also studied in work on T cells expressing NK-cell markers. Per that paper: UMIs were included in TCR beta cDNA generated by 5'RACE template switching.

Sequencing used CD4+ T cells sorted from PBMCs, obtained 12 days after vaccination. The source is a man aged 50 to 59 who received an inactivated influenza vaccine.

The chain carries TRBV20-1 and TRBJ1-6; the D is unclear. The germline CDR1 and CDR2 sequences are DFQATT and SNEGSKA (reference sequence). V shed 5 bases and J shed 10 bases, with 15 bases lying between them. The CDR3 totals 13 residues. This CDR3 is CSAQDSGESPLHF. The DNA of the CDR3 is TGCAGTGCTCAAGATTCTGGAGAATCACCCCTCCACTTT.

This clonotype was seen repeatedly, ten times or more. The chain recombines TRBV18 with TRBJ1-4; D not resolved. This CDR3 spans 11 amino acids. In germline, CDR1 is KGHSH, CDR2 LQKENI. V dropped 4 bases and J dropped 6 bases, with 3 bases sitting between them. CDR3 DNA: TGTGCCAGCTCACGCGATGAAAAACTGTTTTTT. This codes for CASSRDEKLFF.

This rearrangement joins TRBV11-2 to TRBJ2-7; D not resolved. Germline loops: CDR1 SGHAT, CDR2 FQNNGV. The CDR3 sequence is 13 residues long. The V and J ends lost 4 bases and 0 bases respectively, with 7 bases between them. CDR3 protein: CASSSVRSYEQYF. Written as DNA, the CDR3 is TGTGCCAGCAGCTCCGTCCGCTCCTACGAGCAGTACTTC.

The chain employs TRBV29-1 and TRBJ2-7; 9 bases are a match to TRBD2. The CDR3 has 16 amino acids. Germline lookup yields CDR1 SQVTM and CDR2 ANQGSEA. V shed 4 bases and J 2 bases; nucleotides not matched to a gene: 12. This CDR3 reads CSVGAFIAGGTYEQYF. The CDR3 region has the DNA TGCAGCGTTGGGGCCTTTATTGCGGGAGGGACCTACGAGCAGTACTTC.

This rearrangement joins TRBV11-2 to TRBJ2-7, with 9 bases fitting TRBD1. The length of the CDR3 is 14 residues. Trimming at V came to 4 bases and at J to 3 bases, leaving 4 bases not matched to a gene. Germline-derived CDR1 and CDR2 are SGHAT and FQNNGV. The CDR3, as DNA: TGTGCCAGCAGCTCCGGGACAGGGCTCTACGAGCAGTACTTC. It yields the protein CASSSGTGLYEQYF.

This clonotype showed up just a few times. The chain couples TRBV29-1 to TRBJ1-1; D is unresolved. V was trimmed by 3 bases and J by 8 bases, leaving 13 bases between them. Germline values: CDR1 SQVTM, CDR2 ANQGSEA. CDR3 size: 12 residues. CDR3 bases: TGCAGCGTTGACGTCGTCGTCGGAGAAGCTTTCTTT. It translates to CSVDVVVGEAFF.

The rearrangement links TRBV10-3 to TRBJ2-3; no clear D. V shed 10 bases and J shed 0 bases, with 17 bases lying between them. Germline V CDR1 and CDR2: ENHRY, SYGVKD. The CDR3 covers 15 residues. For the CDR3, the DNA is TGTGCCACCGACTCGGGTTACAGTAGCACAGATACGCAGTATTTT. It yields the protein CATDSGYSSTDTQYF.

V is TRBV15 and J is TRBJ2-7; 8 nucleotides align to TRBD2. The junction had 9 bases not matched to a gene; V was cut back by 6 bases and J by 2 bases. CDR3 size: 15 residues. Germline V lookup: CDR1 LNHNV, CDR2 YYDKDF (reference sequence). The CDR3 DNA follows: TGTGCCACCAGTCATTTTACGGGACTAGCCTACGAGCAGTACTTC. This translates into CATSHFTGLAYEQYF. The variable domain in full, with the rest retrieved from reference TRBV15 and TRBJ2-7, is DAMVIQNPRYQVTQFGKPVTLSCSQTLNHNVMYWYQQKSSQAPKLLFHYYDKDFNNEADTPDNFQSRRPNTSFCFLDIRSPGLGDTAMYLCATSHFTGLAYEQYFGPGTRLTVT.

The gene calls are TRBV10-3 and TRBJ2-1, with D perhaps matching TRBD1 (6 bases). The CDR3 has 14 residues. V was cut by 6 bases and J by 3 bases, with 12 bases left in between. The germline gives CDR1 ENHRY, CDR2 SYGVKD. The CDR3 DNA reads TGTGCCATCAGCCCCAGGGGCAGCTACAATGAGCAGTTCTTC. Residues: CAISPRGSYNEQFF.

The sample holds a few counts of this clonotype. The chain links TRBV6-2 or TRBV6-3 to TRBJ2-5; D unclear. CDR1 MNHEY and CDR2 SVGEGT come from the germline V gene. V lost 4 bases to trimming and J lost 2 bases, with 11 bases between them. This CDR3 is 14 amino acids long. The DNA of the CDR3 is TGTGCCAGCAGTTCGTGGCAAGGACAAGAGACCCAGTACTTC. Its translation: CASSSWQGQETQYF.

This chain uses TRBV20-1 with TRBJ2-3; TRBD1 agrees at 7 bases. CDR1 and CDR2 from the germline V gene are DFQATT and SNEGSKA (reference sequence). The CDR3 is 14 residues long. Trimming removed 2 bases from V and 2 bases from J; junction bases left unmatched: 4. CDR3 sequence reads: CSARRQGNTDTQYF. The DNA for the CDR3 is TGCAGTGCTAGAAGACAGGGAAACACAGATACGCAGTATTTT.

The CDR3 is CASKRQGEHIQYF. The DNA of the CDR3 is TGTGCCAGCAAACGACAGGGGGAGCACATTCAGTACTTC. The chain joins TRBV27 to TRBJ2-4; the match to TRBD1 covers 9 bases. V was pared by 7 bases and J by 8 bases, with 6 bases of the junction left unmatched. Germline-derived CDR1 and CDR2 are MNHEY and SMNVEV (reference sequence). This CDR3 is 13 amino acids long.

This clonotype was detected only a few times. This chain joins TRBV12-3 or TRBV12-4 and TRBJ1-1, with D perhaps TRBD1 (5 bases). Trimming stripped 4 bases from V and 7 bases from J, with 13 bases between. CDR3 length: 13 amino acids. The DNA of the CDR3 is TGTGCCAGCAGTTCTGGAGGGGTTGGTGAAGCTTTCTTT. Protein sequence: CASSSGGVGEAFF.

This clonotype was counted only a few times. The gene calls are TRBV12-3 or TRBV12-4 and TRBJ1-4, with D unclear. The CDR3 is made up of 13 amino acids. The germline V and J ends were trimmed by 2 bases and 4 bases, with 5 bases remaining between them. The DNA for the CDR3 is TGTGCCAGCAGTTTACGCAGTAATGAAAAACTGTTTTTT. This translates into CASSLRSNEKLFF.

The gene calls are TRBV5-1 and TRBJ2-5; weak D call: TRBD2 (5 bases). The CDR3 is 13 residues long. Looked up from germline, CDR1 is SGHRS and CDR2 is YFSETQ. V was cut by 4 bases and J by 4 bases, with 11 bases left in between. As DNA, the CDR3 is TGCGCCAGCAGCCTACCGGACTTAGAGACCCAGTACTTC. It codes for CASSLPDLETQYF.

V usage is TRBV7-9 and J usage is TRBJ2-3; TRBD1 matches at 7 bases. The CDR3 loop spans 14 amino acids. Germline CDR1 and CDR2: SEHNR and FQNEAQ (reference sequence). The V gene end was trimmed by 10 bases and the J gene end by 3 bases; junction bases not matched to a gene: 10. The CDR3 here is CATRNDRATDTQYF. CDR3 DNA sequence: TGTGCCACCCGGAACGACAGGGCGACAGATACGCAGTATTTT.

V usage is TRBV20-1 and J usage is TRBJ2-3; D tentatively fits TRBD1 or TRBD2 (5 bases each). This CDR3 spans 14 amino acids. The V and J ends lost 3 bases and 3 bases respectively, with 13 bases between them. Germline values: CDR1 DFQATT, CDR2 SNEGSKA (reference sequence). CDR3 in DNA: TGCAGTGCTAGTTTCGGGGCTTCGACAGATACGCAGTATTTT. It yields the protein CSASFGASTDTQYF.

The chain recombines TRBV12-3 or TRBV12-4 with TRBJ1-3; D is uncertain. Trimming stripped 7 bases from V and 3 bases from J, with 13 bases between. This CDR3 comprises 14 residues. The CDR3 sequence is CASTPVPLGNTIYF. Written as DNA, the CDR3 is TGTGCCAGCACCCCCGTACCACTTGGAAACACCATATATTTT.

The CDR3 protein is CASSFGGNYNEQFF. CDR3 nucleotide sequence: TGTGCCAGCAGCTTCGGGGGTAACTACAATGAGCAGTTCTTC. The genes are TRBV7-2 and TRBJ2-1; weak D call: TRBD2 (6 bases). The CDR3 has 14 amino acids. The germline V gene has CDR1 SGHTA and CDR2 FQGNSA. Deletions cut 3 bases from V and 3 bases from J, with 9 bases between.

This clonotype has just a few counts. This chain connects TRBV12-3 or TRBV12-4 to TRBJ1-2; the D gene is possibly TRBD1 (6 bases). The CDR3 extends over 14 amino acids. The V end lost 8 bases, the J end lost 8 bases, and 21 bases lay between the germline ends. CDR3 nucleotides: TGTGCCAGCGCCATCGAGGGGGGAGTAACGGGCTACACCTTC. This translates into CASAIEGGVTGYTF.